The rows below give T cell receptor beta chains drawn from one sample of a study of vaccination and CD4 T cells after COVID-19. Their specific antigens are unknown. Via MiXCR, TCRdb re-called the PCR reads, giving one row per CDR3 protein. This sample yields over 14,000 distinct CDR3 sequences, of which roughly 61% are seen a single time; just under 20% belongs to the top ten. The sequencing sample was made of CD4+ T cells from blood, cultured in vitro. These receptors came from a human donor who had recovered from COVID-19. Both conserved end residues are part of each CDR3. Fields, in order: clone size, V gene, J gene, CDR3 protein. Where a row states a size, it is once, few, many or the class of an expanded clone; other rows omit it.

clone_size: NA
v_call: TRBV21-1
j_call: TRBJ2-3
cdr3_aa: CASSKPPGGRGADTQYF

clone_size: NA
v_call: TRBV11-1
j_call: TRBJ2-6
cdr3_aa: CASSLGGQGRANVLTF

clone_size: NA
v_call: TRBV19
j_call: TRBJ2-3
cdr3_aa: CASSMERKTTDTQYF

clone_size: once
v_call: TRBV7-9
j_call: TRBJ2-7
cdr3_aa: CASSPGTGGSLEQYF

clone_size: NA
v_call: TRBV6-1
j_call: TRBJ2-7
cdr3_aa: CASRHGGTGVSYEQYF

clone_size: few
v_call: TRBV19
j_call: TRBJ1-2
cdr3_aa: CASSSTSWTRGEGYTF

clone_size: NA
v_call: TRBV7-2
j_call: TRBJ2-5
cdr3_aa: CASIPTPGGAQYF

clone_size: NA
v_call: TRBV11-3
j_call: TRBJ2-3
cdr3_aa: CASSLRGLAGGPDTQYF

clone_size: NA
v_call: TRBV20-1
j_call: TRBJ1-3
cdr3_aa: CSARDPSGAHSGNTIYF

clone_size: NA
v_call: TRBV11-3
j_call: TRBJ2-6
cdr3_aa: CASSAGGQGINVLTF

clone_size: once
v_call: TRBV7-9
j_call: TRBJ2-7
cdr3_aa: CASSEGMEQYF

clone_size: NA
v_call: TRBV7-7
j_call: TRBJ2-2
cdr3_aa: CASSSHYTGELFF

clone_size: NA
v_call: TRBV6-1
j_call: TRBJ2-1
cdr3_aa: CASTLTSGKNEQFF

clone_size: few
v_call: TRBV24-1
j_call: TRBJ1-2
cdr3_aa: CATSDLGTNPSGGYTF

clone_size: NA
v_call: TRBV12-3/TRBV12-4
j_call: TRBJ1-2
cdr3_aa: CASSPLMFNGYTF

clone_size: NA
v_call: TRBV19
j_call: TRBJ2-7
cdr3_aa: CASSIDMTAYEQYF

clone_size: NA
v_call: TRBV7-3
j_call: TRBJ2-2
cdr3_aa: CASSLWGRDGELFF

clone_size: NA
v_call: TRBV27
j_call: TRBJ2-2
cdr3_aa: CASRPQGPGELFF

clone_size: NA
v_call: TRBV11-2
j_call: TRBJ2-5
cdr3_aa: CASSPPQTAQETQYF

clone_size: NA
v_call: TRBV5-1
j_call: TRBJ2-5
cdr3_aa: CASSWGTSGRGSQETQYF

clone_size: NA
v_call: TRBV11-3
j_call: TRBJ2-2
cdr3_aa: CASKMSGSSGELFF

clone_size: NA
v_call: TRBV11-2
j_call: TRBJ2-3
cdr3_aa: CASSTSTDTQYF

clone_size: NA
v_call: TRBV6-2/TRBV6-3
j_call: TRBJ1-5
cdr3_aa: CASSSGGHQPQHF

clone_size: NA
v_call: TRBV7-2
j_call: TRBJ2-7
cdr3_aa: CASSLETSGVYEQYF

clone_size: few
v_call: TRBV2
j_call: TRBJ1-5
cdr3_aa: CASNPGGAGQPQHF

clone_size: NA
v_call: TRBV20-1
j_call: TRBJ2-5
cdr3_aa: CSARRPGRRQETQYF

clone_size: NA
v_call: TRBV27
j_call: TRBJ2-5
cdr3_aa: CASSPRWGQETQYF

clone_size: once
v_call: TRBV7-9
j_call: TRBJ2-2
cdr3_aa: CASSPTSAGELFF

clone_size: NA
v_call: TRBV6-1
j_call: TRBJ2-7
cdr3_aa: CASSASTILAGNSYEQYF

clone_size: NA
v_call: TRBV28
j_call: TRBJ1-2
cdr3_aa: CASSIGGQGDYGYTF

clone_size: NA
v_call: TRBV5-4
j_call: TRBJ2-3
cdr3_aa: CASSLGAGSTDTQYF

clone_size: NA
v_call: TRBV7-2
j_call: TRBJ2-7
cdr3_aa: CASSFRQGAYEQYF

clone_size: NA
v_call: TRBV19
j_call: TRBJ1-1
cdr3_aa: CASGEGVGTEAFF

clone_size: few
v_call: TRBV6-1
j_call: TRBJ2-1
cdr3_aa: CASSEIALPYNEQFF

clone_size: NA
v_call: TRBV27
j_call: TRBJ2-7
cdr3_aa: CASSLGQFSYEQYF

clone_size: NA
v_call: TRBV28
j_call: TRBJ1-4
cdr3_aa: CASSLRPVMEKLFF

clone_size: NA
v_call: TRBV6-4
j_call: TRBJ2-3
cdr3_aa: CASRPGLGTDTQYF

clone_size: NA
v_call: TRBV6-5
j_call: TRBJ2-7
cdr3_aa: CASSYGQGTTYEQYF

clone_size: NA
v_call: TRBV15
j_call: TRBJ2-4
cdr3_aa: CATSRVQKQGNIQYF

clone_size: NA
v_call: TRBV2
j_call: TRBJ2-7
cdr3_aa: CASSDDGYEQYF

clone_size: few
v_call: TRBV27
j_call: TRBJ1-5
cdr3_aa: CASSLFRSNQPQHF

clone_size: NA
v_call: TRBV27
j_call: TRBJ1-5
cdr3_aa: CASSPMTGSNQPQHF

clone_size: NA
v_call: TRBV12-3/TRBV12-4
j_call: TRBJ1-6
cdr3_aa: CASSNGAGSPLHF

clone_size: once
v_call: TRBV2
j_call: TRBJ1-2
cdr3_aa: CASSDRPGGIGYGYTF

clone_size: NA
v_call: TRBV28
j_call: TRBJ1-1
cdr3_aa: CASRTNTEAFF

clone_size: NA
v_call: TRBV10-1
j_call: TRBJ1-5
cdr3_aa: CASSGLGTGKNYQPQHF

clone_size: NA
v_call: TRBV20-1
j_call: TRBJ2-1
cdr3_aa: CSASTDDEQFF

clone_size: NA
v_call: TRBV5-1
j_call: TRBJ2-5
cdr3_aa: CASRSLAGGGETQYF

clone_size: NA
v_call: TRBV6-1
j_call: TRBJ2-3
cdr3_aa: CASSEPGGTDTQYF

clone_size: NA
v_call: TRBV4-1
j_call: TRBJ2-3
cdr3_aa: CASSQALRPDTQYF

clone_size: NA
v_call: TRBV27
j_call: TRBJ2-1
cdr3_aa: CASSLRDNEQFF

clone_size: NA
v_call: TRBV12-3/TRBV12-4
j_call: TRBJ2-6
cdr3_aa: CASSLQHSGANVLTF

clone_size: NA
v_call: TRBV11-1
j_call: TRBJ1-5
cdr3_aa: CASSRGDSNQPQHF

clone_size: NA
v_call: TRBV30
j_call: TRBJ2-7
cdr3_aa: CAWSQQGLHEQYF

clone_size: NA
v_call: TRBV27
j_call: TRBJ2-7
cdr3_aa: CASSLKTSGYEQYF

clone_size: few
v_call: TRBV5-1
j_call: TRBJ1-2
cdr3_aa: CASSLDLEQAYTF